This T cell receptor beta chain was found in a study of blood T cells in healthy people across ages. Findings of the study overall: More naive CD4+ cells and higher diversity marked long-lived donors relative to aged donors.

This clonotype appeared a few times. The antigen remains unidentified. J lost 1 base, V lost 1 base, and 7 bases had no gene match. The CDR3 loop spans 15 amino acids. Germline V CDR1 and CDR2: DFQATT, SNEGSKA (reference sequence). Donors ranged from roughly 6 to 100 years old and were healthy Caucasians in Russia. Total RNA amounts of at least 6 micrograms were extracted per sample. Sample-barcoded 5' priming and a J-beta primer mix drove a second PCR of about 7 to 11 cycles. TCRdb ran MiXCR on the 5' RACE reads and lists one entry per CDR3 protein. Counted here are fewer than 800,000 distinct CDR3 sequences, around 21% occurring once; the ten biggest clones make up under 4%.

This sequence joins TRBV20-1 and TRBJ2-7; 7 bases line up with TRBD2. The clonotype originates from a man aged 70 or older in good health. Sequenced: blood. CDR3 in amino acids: CSARASGKSSYEQYF. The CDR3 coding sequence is TGCAGTGCTAGAGCCAGCGGGAAATCTTCCTACGAGCAGTACTTC.